This record covers a single T cell receptor (beta chain). The antigen remains unidentified. These data originate in a study of blood T cells in healthy people across ages. Across the whole study: About one barcoded TCR beta cDNA was captured per two T cells.

Germline V gene sequence: CDR1 LGHNA, CDR2 YSLEER. Trimming took 0 bases from V and 14 from J, leaving 20 bases between them. This CDR3 spans 15 amino acids. The second PCR ran about 6 to 12 cycles with a sample-barcoded 5' primer and J-beta primers. CDR3-containing paired-end reads numbering at least 2.5 million came from each sample. TCRdb reprocessed the 5' RACE reads with MiXCR, giving one entry per CDR3 protein. The sample records 1.5 million to 2 million distinct CDR3 sequences, just under 50% being singletons. Study-wide points: Naive CD4+ cell counts and diversity both ran higher in long-lived than in aged donors. PBMCs left unsorted prevented a conclusive naive versus antigen-experienced comparison.

The receptor comes from a woman in her thirties or forties in good health. The sample consisted of blood. This chain links TRBV4-3 with TRBJ2-1, with no clear D. CDR3 loop: CASSQESHGFREKFF. The DNA for the CDR3 is TGCGCCAGCAGCCAAGAGTCCCATGGATTCCGAGAAAAGTTCTTC.